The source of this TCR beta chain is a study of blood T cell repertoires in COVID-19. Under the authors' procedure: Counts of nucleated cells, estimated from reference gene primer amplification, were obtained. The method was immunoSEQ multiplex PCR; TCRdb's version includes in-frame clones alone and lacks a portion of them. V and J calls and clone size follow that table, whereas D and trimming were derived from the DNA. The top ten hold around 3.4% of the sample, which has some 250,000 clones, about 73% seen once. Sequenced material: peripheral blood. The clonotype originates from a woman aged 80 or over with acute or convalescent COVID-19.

The DNA for the CDR3 is TGTGCCAGCTCACCGGGACAGGGTCCTGGGGCCAACGTCCTGACTTTC. This encodes CASSPGQGPGANVLTF. The chain links TRBV18 to TRBJ2-6; 9 nucleotides agree with TRBD1. Trimming removed 3 bases from V and 2 bases from J; junction bases left unmatched: 2. Germline CDR1 reads KGHSH; CDR2 reads LQKENI. This CDR3 contains 16 residues.